A single sample is the source of the 16 T cell receptor beta chains below, sequenced in a study of T cell changes during pregnancy in multiple sclerosis. Profiled with immunoSEQ multiplex PCR; TCRdb holds only in-frame clones, not every one. The data show about 79,000 clones, around 93% seen once. The sequencing used peripheral blood, collected in the second trimester of pregnancy. The receptors stem from a female donor in good health, enrolled as a control in a pregnancy study.

The DNA for the CDR3 is TGTGCCAGCAGCTTAGTTGGGACAGGGGCCGCAGCTAACTATGGCTACACCTTC. This encodes CASSLVGTGAAANYGYTF. The V gene is TRBV7-9, the J gene TRBJ1-2; 10 bases agree with TRBD1. The CDR3 loop spans 18 amino acids. The trim removed 1 base at V and 0 bases at J, leaving 8 bases unmatched. Germline V gives CDR1 SEHNR, CDR2 FQNEAQ (reference sequence).

Only one count was recorded for this clone. This chain joins TRBV2 and TRBJ1-5; 7 bases match TRBD1. Germline V CDR1 and CDR2: SNHLY, FYNNEI. This CDR3 region has 16 residues. V was clipped by 3 bases and J by 0 bases; unmatched bases: 5. The DNA of the CDR3 is TGTGCCAGCAGTGATGGACAGGCGTATAGCAATCAGCCCCAGCATTTT. This encodes CASSDGQAYSNQPQHF.

The chain employs TRBV19 and TRBJ1-4; D is ambiguous. CDR1 and CDR2 from the germline V gene are LNHDA and SQIVND (reference sequence). V lost 6 bases, J lost 8 bases, and 10 bases lay in between. The CDR3 contains 12 residues. The CDR3 coding sequence is TGTGCCAGTAGCGCATCCCTAGAAAAACTGTTTTTT. Translation: CASSASLEKLFF.

The rearrangement links TRBV5-4 to TRBJ1-2, with TRBD1 as a possible D gene (6 bases). The germline V gene encodes CDR1 SGHNT and CDR2 YYREEE (reference sequence). This CDR3 comprises 14 residues. Trimming removed 2 bases at V and 5 bases at J, with 13 bases between. CDR3 in amino acids: CASSLGWQGYGYTF. CDR3 bases: TGTGCCAGCAGCTTAGGTTGGCAGGGGTATGGCTACACCTTC. Using reference TRBV5-4 and TRBJ1-2 for the parts outside the CDR3, the full variable domain is ETGVTQSPTHLIKTRGQQVTLRCSSQSGHNTVSWYQQALGQGPQFIFQYYREEENGRGNFPPRFSGLQFPNYSSELNVNALELDDSALYLCASSLGWQGYGYTFGSGTRLTVV.

The genes are TRBV14 and TRBJ2-7; 7 bases align to TRBD1. The CDR3 has 14 amino acids. Germline V gene sequence: CDR1 SGHDN, CDR2 FVKESK. Trimming took 3 bases from V and 2 from J; bases not matched to a gene: 4. CDR3 loop: CASSQRTGTYEQYF. The CDR3 nucleotides are TGTGCCAGCAGCCAGCGGACAGGTACCTACGAGCAGTACTTC. Filled out from reference TRBV14 and TRBJ2-7, the complete variable domain reads EAGVTQFPSHSVIEKGQTVTLRCDPISGHDNLYWYRRVMGKEIKFLLHFVKESKQDESGMPNNRFLAERTGGTYSTLKVQPAELEDSGVYFCASSQRTGTYEQYFGPGTRLTVT.

The chain employs TRBV15 and TRBJ1-3; 9 positions agree with TRBD1. J gave up 2 bases and V 3 bases, and 8 bases lay outside the gene matches. This CDR3 region has 17 residues. Germline lookup yields CDR1 LNHNV and CDR2 YYDKDF (reference sequence). CDR3 in amino acids: CATSRAPDRGTGNTIYF. The CDR3 DNA reads TGTGCCACCAGCAGGGCACCCGACAGGGGGACTGGAAACACCATATATTTT.

The chain is built from TRBV7-3 and TRBJ1-1, with D tentatively TRBD1 (5 bases). CDR3 size: 14 residues. Germline CDR1 reads SGHTA; CDR2 reads FQGTGA. V was clipped by 4 bases and J by 8 bases, with 17 bases between them. This chain's CDR3 is CASSYRDSPTEAFF. The DNA of the CDR3 is TGTGCCAGCAGCTACCGGGACTCACCAACCGAAGCTTTCTTT.

This clone was observed once. The rearrangement joins TRBV6-5 to TRBJ1-1, with D possibly TRBD1 on 5 matching bases. The germline V gene has CDR1 MNHEY and CDR2 SVGAGI. V gave up 2 bases and J gave up 7 bases, with 5 bases separating them. The CDR3 has 11 amino acids. As DNA, the CDR3 is TGTGCCAGCAGTTACAGGGGTGAAGCTTTCTTT. Translation: CASSYRGEAFF.

The V and J genes are TRBV28 and TRBJ1-2; a possible D gene is TRBD1 (6 bases). The germline V gene encodes CDR1 MDHEN and CDR2 SYDVKM. The CDR3 loop spans 16 amino acids. Trimming stripped 3 bases from V and 3 bases from J, with 17 bases between. CDR3 DNA sequence: TGTGCCAGCAGTTTGGGATTCGGGGGGCGCGACTATGGCTACACCTTC. Amino acids: CASSLGFGGRDYGYTF.

The chain is built from TRBV20-1 and TRBJ1-2; D is unclear. Germline values: CDR1 DFQATT, CDR2 SNEGSKA (reference sequence). Between the trimmed V and J ends, which lost 3 bases and 8 bases, there was a span of 10 bases. CDR3 length: 11 amino acids. CDR3 DNA sequence: TGCAGTGCTAGGCCCTCTAGGGGCTACACCTTC. It translates to CSARPSRGYTF.

The chain employs TRBV5-6 and TRBJ2-5, with TRBD2 matching over 9 bases. The J segment lost 7 bases and the V segment lost 0 bases, leaving 4 bases of the junction unmatched. The CDR3 loop spans 14 amino acids. Germline V gene lookup returns CDR1 SGHDT and CDR2 YYEEEE. CDR3 region: CASSLGGGGSTQYF. Written as DNA, the CDR3 is TGTGCCAGCAGCTTGGGCGGGGGGGGGTCGACCCAGTACTTC. Full variable domain (remainder filled in from reference TRBV5-6 and TRBJ2-5): DAGVTQSPTHLIKTRGQQVTLRCSPKSGHDTVSWYQQALGQGPQFIFQYYEEEERQRGNFPDRFSGHQFPNYSSELNVNALLLGDSALYLCASSLGGGGSTQYFGPGTRLLVL.

The J gene is TRBJ1-5, the V gene TRBV18, with 7 bases aligning to TRBD1. The CDR3 sequence is 18 residues long. V shed 5 bases, J shed 0 bases, and the junction held 13 bases outside the gene matches. CDR1 KGHSH and CDR2 LQKENI come from the germline V gene. The CDR3 protein is CASSFRGRGDPSNQPQHF. Written as DNA, the CDR3 is TGTGCCAGCTCATTCAGGGGGAGAGGTGATCCTAGCAATCAGCCCCAGCATTTT.

The rearrangement links TRBV11-1 to TRBJ2-7; D perhaps matches TRBD2 (5 bases). Germline V gene lookup returns CDR1 SGHAT and CDR2 FQDESV (reference sequence). This CDR3 has 13 amino acids. Trimming took off 1 base at V and 6 bases at J, with 10 bases between the two ends. The CDR3 spells CASSLVFRGEQYF. In nucleotides, the CDR3 is TGTGCCAGCAGCTTAGTTTTTCGGGGCGAGCAGTACTTC.

V and J are TRBV2 and TRBJ2-7; D ambiguous. The CDR3 runs 12 residues. Germline V gene lookup returns CDR1 SNHLY and CDR2 FYNNEI. V was clipped by 4 bases and J by 4 bases, with 8 bases between them. The chain's CDR3 is CASSGVIYEQYF. DNA for the CDR3: TGTGCCAGCAGTGGCGTGATTTACGAGCAGTACTTC.

The CDR3 region is CASSLEGTDTQYF. As DNA, the CDR3 is TGCGCCAGCAGCTTGGAGGGGACAGATACGCAGTATTTT. The chain combines TRBV5-1 with TRBJ2-3; TRBD1 might be the D (5 bases). This CDR3 has 13 amino acids. The V gene lost 0 bases and the J gene lost 3 bases, with 5 bases spanning the gap. The germline CDR1 and CDR2 sequences are SGHRS and YFSETQ.

The chain recombines TRBV6-5 with TRBJ1-1; TRBD1 aligns across 8 bases. Germline values: CDR1 MNHEY, CDR2 SVGAGI. The junction had 6 bases not matched to a gene; V was cut back by 6 bases and J by 6 bases. The CDR3 is made up of 13 amino acids. The CDR3 is CASRTGTGAEAFF. The CDR3 DNA sequence: TGTGCCAGCAGAACCGGGACAGGAGCTGAAGCTTTCTTT.